These T cell receptor beta chains were read from a single sample in a study of Graves' ophthalmopathy and Graves' hyperthyroidism. TCRdb re-analysed the multiplex PCR reads in MiXCR, keeping a single row per CDR3 protein. This table has about 740,000 distinct CDR3 sequences, approximately 40% appearing once. The sequenced sample consisted of peripheral blood. The receptors were gathered from an adult man with Graves' ophthalmopathy. Each CDR3 is given with its conserved first and last residue. The order of the fields is V gene, clone size, D gene, J gene, CDR3 length, CDR3 DNA, CDR3 protein. The D gene is left open where the match is weak. Size is omitted from some rows. Given values are once, few, many or a class for expanded clones.

TRBV25-1	once	.	TRBJ2-2	15	TGTGCCAGCAGCTTAGGGAGACATCCCACCGGGGAGCTGTTTTTT	CASSLGRHPTGELFF
TRBV20-1	few	TRBD1	TRBJ2-5	13	TGCAGTGCTTCCCGACAGGGGGTGAAGACCCAGTACTTC	CSASRQGVKTQYF
TRBV24-1	many	.	TRBJ2-5	15	TGTGCCACCAGTGATCCCGGGCAGGGTCAAGAGACCCAGTACTTC	CATSDPGQGQETQYF
TRBV25-1	.	TRBD2	TRBJ2-5	18	TGTGCCAGCAGTAGACCAAGCTCGGGCGGGAGGTCTTGGGAGACCCAGTACTTC	CASSRPSSGGRSWETQYF
TRBV5-1	.	.	TRBJ2-7	14	TGCGCCAGCAGTCACTCACAGGGCTCCTACGAGCAGTACTTC	CASSHSQGSYEQYF
TRBV20-1	.	.	TRBJ2-5	12	TGCAGTGCTTCCAGGACCAGAGAGATCCAGTACTTC	CSASRTREIQYF
TRBV7-6	.	.	TRBJ2-7	13	TGTGCCAGCAGCTCGTACATTGGAATCGAGCAGTACTTC	CASSSYIGIEQYF
TRBV5-4	.	.	TRBJ1-2	14	TGTGCCAGCAGGTTGGAGGGAGCGGGGTATGGCTACACCTTC	CASRLEGAGYGYTF
TRBV20-1	few	.	TRBJ1-4	16	TGCAGTGCCTCAGACAGCGGCGGGGTCTTTGGGGAAAAACTGTTTTTT	CSASDSGGVFGEKLFF
TRBV6-2/TRBV6-3	.	.	TRBJ1-1	11	TGTGCCAGCACCGCGGGGATCGAAGCTTTCTTT	CASTAGIEAFF
TRBV9	.	.	TRBJ1-1	17	TGTGCCAGCAGCTTAAGTTCGTTCGGATCCCCCGGCACTGAAGCTTTCTTT	CASSLSSFGSPGTEAFF
TRBV2	few	.	TRBJ1-1	14	TGTGCCAGCAGTTACGTCGGGGGAAGGACTGAAGCTTTCTTT	CASSYVGGRTEAFF
TRBV12-3/TRBV12-4	.	TRBD1	TRBJ2-7	15	TGTGCCAGCAGTTTTGACCGGGACAGGGGGGCCGAGCAGTACTTC	CASSFDRDRGAEQYF
TRBV12-3/TRBV12-4	.	TRBD1	TRBJ2-5	14	TGTGCCAGCACCCGGACAGGGGGCGTGGAGACCCAGTACTTC	CASTRTGGVETQYF
TRBV2	.	TRBD1	TRBJ2-3	15	TGTGCCTGCCGGACAGGTCAACTGGGCACAGATACGCAGTATTTT	CACRTGQLGTDTQYF
TRBV9	.	.	TRBJ1-5	13	TGTGCCAGCAGATTAAAATTGACCCAGCCCCAGCATTTT	CASRLKLTQPQHF
TRBV19	.	.	TRBJ1-1	14	TGTGCCAGGAGGGGGGAGGGGACGAACACTGAAGCTTTCTTT	CARRGEGTNTEAFF
TRBV15	many	TRBD1	TRBJ1-1	15	TGTGCCACCAGCACGGGACAGGTGAATCTCCCTGAAGCTTTCTTT	CATSTGQVNLPEAFF
TRBV29-1	many	.	TRBJ2-7	11	TGCAGCGTTCAGGGGATCCACGAGCAGTACTTC	CSVQGIHEQYF
TRBV5-6	.	.	TRBJ1-2	13	TGTGCCAGCAGCTTCAGGGAATCCTATGGCTACACCTTC	CASSFRESYGYTF
TRBV2	many	TRBD1	TRBJ1-2	15	TGTGCCAGCAGCCCTAGGACAGGGGGAGCCTATGGCTACACCTTC	CASSPRTGGAYGYTF
TRBV7-9	few	TRBD1	TRBJ2-7	15	TGTGCCAGCAGCCGGGGACAGATGGCCTCCTACGAGCAGTACTTC	CASSRGQMASYEQYF
TRBV20-1	few	.	TRBJ1-1	15	TGCAGTGCTGAGGGGATTGGGGGAGCGAACACTGAAGCTTTCTTT	CSAEGIGGANTEAFF
TRBV29-1	.	TRBD1	TRBJ1-3	13	TGCAGCCCTCAGGGGGTCCCTGGAAACACCATATATTTT	CSPQGVPGNTIYF
TRBV12-3/TRBV12-4	.	.	TRBJ1-5	18	TGTGCCAGCAGTTTTGGGGCTGGGGGCGGGTTACACAATCAGCCCCAGCATTTT	CASSFGAGGGLHNQPQHF
TRBV15	.	.	TRBJ1-2	13	TGTGCCACCAGCCTAGAGACAGCCTATGGCTACACCTTC	CATSLETAYGYTF
TRBV20-1	many	.	TRBJ1-4	12	TGCAGTGCTAGCTACAGGGATGAAAAACTGTTTTTT	CSASYRDEKLFF
TRBV12-3/TRBV12-4	.	TRBD1	TRBJ2-7	13	TGTGCCAGCAGCCGGGACAGGGTTCGCGAGCAGTACTTC	CASSRDRVREQYF
TRBV7-9	.	TRBD1	TRBJ2-3	12	TGTGCCAGCCATTACGAGACAGGGTTTGTGGCGTTT	CASHYETGFVAF
TRBV10-3	.	.	TRBJ2-6	13	TGTGCCACCCAGCTTTCTGGGGCCAACGTCCTGACTTTC	CATQLSGANVLTF
TRBV2	few	.	TRBJ2-3	11	TGTGCCAGCCGCGGGACAGATACGCAGTATTTT	CASRGTDTQYF
TRBV7-9	.	.	TRBJ1-1	17	TGTGCCAGCAGTGAAGCAAACACAGGGAGAAGTCCTACTGAAGCTTTCTTT	CASSEANTGRSPTEAFF
TRBV27	.	.	TRBJ1-5	15	TGTGCCAGCAGTCCTGACAGACTTAGCAATCAGCCCCAGCATTTT	CASSPDRLSNQPQHF
TRBV25-1	.	TRBD1	TRBJ1-1	15	TGTGCCAGCAGCGCGCAGGGGGGGATGAACACTGAAGCTTTCTTT	CASSAQGGMNTEAFF
TRBV4-3	.	TRBD1	TRBJ1-1	16	TGCGCCAGCAGCCCTCAAACAGGGGTGGTCGGGACTGAAGCTTTCTTT	CASSPQTGVVGTEAFF
TRBV7-9	.	.	TRBJ1-6	15	TGTGCCAGCAGCAAGGACGGCATCGATAATTCACCCCTCCACTTT	CASSKDGIDNSPLHF
TRBV7-9	.	TRBD1	TRBJ1-1	15	TGTGCCAGCAGCCCGGACAGGGGGCGGGACACTGAAGCTTTCTTT	CASSPDRGRDTEAFF
TRBV2	.	.	TRBJ1-2	12	TGTGCCAGCAGTGAACGGCAGGGTGGCTACACCTTC	CASSERQGGYTF
TRBV6-5	few	.	TRBJ1-6	15	TGTGCCAGCAGTTACTCTAGGGGGGTCGGTTCACCCCTCCACTTT	CASSYSRGVGSPLHF